Listed below are T cell receptor beta chains from one sample, sequenced in a study of long-term antiretroviral therapy in people with HIV. TCRdb's copy holds only in-frame clones and misses some; the assay was immunoSEQ multiplex PCR. Of about 20,000 clones in the sample, roughly 80% were seen once. Sequencing used unsorted PBMCs, obtained 0.6 years after starting antiretroviral therapy. Receptor source: a woman between 18 and 29 years old with HIV. Both conserved end residues are part of each CDR3. A D gene is named only where the DNA matches it firmly. For some rows the clone size is stated as once, few or many, or as a class when expanded; others skip it.

.	few	TRBJ2-2	TRBV5-6	TGTGCCAGCAGCTTACTGGGATTGGGCGGGGAGCTGTTTTTT	CASSLLGLGGELFF
TRBD2	.	TRBJ2-3	TRBV11-2	TGTGCCAGCAGCCTAATAGGGGGCGGGGGGGCCCTAGATACGCAGTATTTT	CASSLIGGGGALDTQYF
.	.	TRBJ2-1	TRBV6-5	TGTGCCAGCAGTTACTCGAATGGCGGCAATGAGCAGTTCTTC	CASSYSNGGNEQFF
TRBD1	.	TRBJ1-5	TRBV5-6	TGTGCCAGCAGCTTGGGGGACAGGGGAAGCAATCAGCCCCAGCATTTT	CASSLGDRGSNQPQHF
.	few	TRBJ1-1	TRBV4-1	TGCGCCAGCAGCCAAGAAAACCACCGTCAAGCTTTCTTT	CASSQENHRQAFF
TRBD2	.	TRBJ2-4	TRBV11-2	TGTGCCAGCAGCTCCACGGGGGGGCTAGTGAACATTCAGTACTTC	CASSSTGGLVNIQYF
.	few	TRBJ1-2	TRBV4-3	TGCGCCAGCAGCCAAAGCAACCATGGCTACACCTTC	CASSQSNHGYTF
TRBD1	.	TRBJ2-7	TRBV11-2	TGTGCCAGCAGCTTAGATCTGCAACAGGGGTACGAGCAGTACTTC	CASSLDLQQGYEQYF
TRBD2	.	TRBJ2-7	TRBV11-2	TGTGCCAGCAGCCCTAATCTAGGACTAGCGGGAGGCGAGCAGTACTTC	CASSPNLGLAGGEQYF
TRBD2	.	TRBJ2-7	TRBV18	TGTGCCAGCTCCCCCGGGACTAGCGGATTCTACGAGCAGTACTTC	CASSPGTSGFYEQYF
.	.	TRBJ2-7	TRBV6-5	TGTGCCAGCAGTTACTCCCAAAGCTCCTACGAGCAGTACTTC	CASSYSQSSYEQYF
TRBD1	once	TRBJ1-3	TRBV6-1	TGTGCCAGCAGTGAAAGGGACAGGGCTGGAAACACCATATATTTT	CASSERDRAGNTIYF
.	once	TRBJ2-7	TRBV18	TGTGCCAGCTCACCAAACCCAGTTCACTACGAGCAGTACTTC	CASSPNPVHYEQYF
.	.	TRBJ2-2	TRBV5-1	TGCGCCAGCAGCTTGAATGGGGACACCGGGGAGCTGTTTTTT	CASSLNGDTGELFF
.	once	TRBJ2-2	TRBV11-2	TGTGCCAGCAGCTTAGCTGGGCTGGGGGGGGAGCTGTTTTTT	CASSLAGLGGELFF
.	.	TRBJ2-2	TRBV7-8	TGTGCCAGCAGCTTAGCGGGCACCGGGGAGCTGTTTTTT	CASSLAGTGELFF
TRBD1	.	TRBJ2-6	TRBV6-5	TGTGCCAGCAGTTACACTACAGGGGTGGGGGCCAACGTCCTGACTTTC	CASSYTTGVGANVLTF
TRBD1	.	TRBJ2-1	TRBV29-1	TGCAGCGTCGCCAACTTCGGACAGGGGAATGAGCAGTTCTTC	CSVANFGQGNEQFF
.	few	TRBJ2-7	TRBV29-1	TGCAGCCCCGAAGAAGGCCGCTACGAGCAGTACTTC	CSPEEGRYEQYF
TRBD1	.	TRBJ1-1	TRBV29-1	TGCAGCGTTGAGACAGGGGATAACACTGAAGCTTTCTTT	CSVETGDNTEAFF
.	.	TRBJ1-1	TRBV2	TGTGCCAGCAGTGAATTTCTGGGAGGTCGGACTGAAGCTTTCTTT	CASSEFLGGRTEAFF
.	.	TRBJ2-2	TRBV7-9	TGTGCCAGCAGCTTTGACGGGGAGCTGTTTTTT	CASSFDGELFF
TRBD1	.	TRBJ1-4	TRBV7-2	TGTGCCAGCAGTTTGCAGGGGGCGGGTGAAAAACTGTTTTTT	CASSLQGAGEKLFF
TRBD2	.	TRBJ2-2	TRBV7-9	TGTGCCAGCAGCCCGATCGCGGGAGGGACCGGGGAGCTGTTTTTT	CASSPIAGGTGELFF
TRBD2	few	TRBJ2-1	TRBV7-2	TGTGCCAGCAGCTTTCTAGCGGGAGGTTGGAATGAGCAGTTCTTC	CASSFLAGGWNEQFF
TRBD1	.	TRBJ1-1	TRBV18	TGTGCCAGCTCACCCTTCACAGGGGTTGACACTGAAGCTTTCTTT	CASSPFTGVDTEAFF
.	.	TRBJ2-2	TRBV6-1	TGTGCCAGCAAAGTCAACACCGGGGAGCTGTTTTTT	CASKVNTGELFF
.	.	TRBJ2-3	TRBV4-2	TGTGCCAGCAGCCAACCGACAGGGAGGGTAAATACAGATACGCAGTATTTT	CASSQPTGRVNTDTQYF
.	medium-sized	TRBJ2-3	TRBV2	TGTGCCAGCACCGGGTCTCGGGAGACTAGCACAGATACGCAGTATTTT	CASTGSRETSTDTQYF
.	.	TRBJ2-7	TRBV7-9	TGTGCCAGCAGCCCCGGGGTGAAACGGGAGAACTACGAGCAGTACTTC	CASSPGVKRENYEQYF
.	once	TRBJ2-3	TRBV7-9	TGTGCCAGCAGTTCGCCTCCCACAGATACGCAGTATTTT	CASSSPPTDTQYF
TRBD1	.	TRBJ2-7	TRBV7-9	TGTGCCAGCAGCCCCAGACAGGGATTCTACGAGCAGTACTTC	CASSPRQGFYEQYF
TRBD1	few	TRBJ1-6	TRBV7-9	TGTGCCAGCAGCTTAGGGACAGGAGCGGCCCTCCACTTT	CASSLGTGAALHF
TRBD2	once	TRBJ2-3	TRBV29-1	TGCAGCGTCCACTCTAGCGGGAACGCAGATACGCAGTATTTT	CSVHSSGNADTQYF
.	.	TRBJ1-4	TRBV15	TGTGCCACCAGCAGAGATTCGGGGGCTTCTAATGAAAAACTGTTTTTT	CATSRDSGASNEKLFF
TRBD2	once	TRBJ2-3	TRBV9	TGTGCCAGCAGAGCGGGGGGGTCGCGCACAGATACGCAGTATTTT	CASRAGGSRTDTQYF
TRBD2	.	TRBJ2-2	TRBV18	TGTGCCAGCTCACCCGCCGGGACTAGCGAGAACGGGGAGCTGTTTTTT	CASSPAGTSENGELFF
.	.	TRBJ1-2	TRBV13	TGTGCCAGCAGCCCCACCGGGACACTCTATGGCTACACCTTC	CASSPTGTLYGYTF
.	.	TRBJ2-7	TRBV7-9	TGTGCCAGCAGCCCGGACAGAATCTACGAGCAGTACTTC	CASSPDRIYEQYF